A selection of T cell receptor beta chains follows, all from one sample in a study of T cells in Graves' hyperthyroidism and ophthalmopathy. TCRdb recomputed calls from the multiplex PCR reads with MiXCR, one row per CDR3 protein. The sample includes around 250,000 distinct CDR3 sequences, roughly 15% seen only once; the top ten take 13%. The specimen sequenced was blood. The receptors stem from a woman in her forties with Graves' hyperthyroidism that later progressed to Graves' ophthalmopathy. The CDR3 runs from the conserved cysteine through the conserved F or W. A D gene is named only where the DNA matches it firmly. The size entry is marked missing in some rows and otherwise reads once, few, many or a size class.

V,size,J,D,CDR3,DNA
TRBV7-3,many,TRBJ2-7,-,CASWPGGSYEQYF,TGTGCCAGCTGGCCAGGGGGGTCCTACGAGCAGTACTTC
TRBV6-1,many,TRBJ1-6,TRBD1,CASSLDRVSLNSPLHF,TGTGCCAGCAGTTTGGACAGGGTGTCTTTAAATTCACCCCTCCACTTT
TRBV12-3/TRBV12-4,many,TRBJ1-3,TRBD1,CASRELGQGRGNTIYF,TGTGCCAGCAGGGAACTCGGACAGGGAAGAGGAAACACCATATATTTT
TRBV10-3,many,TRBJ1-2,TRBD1,CAITKGSGQGGYTF,TGTGCCATCACCAAAGGGTCGGGACAGGGAGGCTACACCTTC
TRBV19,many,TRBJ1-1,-,CASMRGTEAFF,TGTGCCAGTATGAGGGGAACTGAAGCTTTCTTT
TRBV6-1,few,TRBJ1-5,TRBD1,CASSIAGQGYQPQHF,TGTGCCAGCAGTATCGCGGGACAGGGGTATCAGCCCCAGCATTTT
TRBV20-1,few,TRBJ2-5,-,CSAPRDSEWTQYF,TGCAGTGCCCCCCGGGACTCAGAGTGGACCCAGTACTTC
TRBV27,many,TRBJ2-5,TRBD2,CASSFHGASGGVTQYF,TGTGCCAGCAGTTTTCATGGGGCTAGCGGGGGGGTAACCCAGTACTTC
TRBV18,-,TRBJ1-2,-,CASSPITSFGYGYTF,TGTGCCAGCTCACCAATCACGTCTTTTGGCTATGGCTACACCTTC
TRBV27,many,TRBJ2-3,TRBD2,CASSWRPTSGSYADTQYF,TGTGCCAGCAGTTGGCGCCCGACTAGCGGGAGCTATGCAGATACGCAGTATTTT
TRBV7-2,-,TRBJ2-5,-,CASSFLAVGFWEAQYF,TGTGCCAGCAGCTTTTTAGCGGTGGGATTTTGGGAGGCCCAGTACTTC
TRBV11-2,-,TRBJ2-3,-,CASSLMGTSTDTQYF,TGTGCCAGCAGCTTGATGGGGACTAGCACAGATACGCAGTATTTT
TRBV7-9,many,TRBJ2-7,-,CASSQSGGEQYF,TGTGCCAGCAGCCAGTCAGGGGGGGAGCAGTACTTC
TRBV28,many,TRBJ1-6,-,CASSPGSSYNSPLHF,TGTGCCAGCAGTCCGGGGAGCTCCTATAATTCACCCCTCCACTTT
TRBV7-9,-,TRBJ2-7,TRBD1,CASSSGTGGGYEQYF,TGTGCCAGCAGCTCAGGGACAGGGGGAGGATACGAGCAGTACTTC
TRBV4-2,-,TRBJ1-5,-,CASSREASGNQPQHF,TGTGCCAGCAGCCGGGAGGCCTCGGGCAATCAGCCCCAGCATTTT
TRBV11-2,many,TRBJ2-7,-,CASSLQGLDYEQYF,TGTGCCAGCAGCTTACAAGGACTTGACTACGAGCAGTACTTC
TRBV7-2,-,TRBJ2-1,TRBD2,CASSQRLAAYNEQFF,TGTGCCAGCAGTCAAAGACTAGCGGCCTACAATGAGCAGTTCTTC
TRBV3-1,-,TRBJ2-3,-,CASSQDWGGLSTDTQYF,TGTGCCAGCAGCCAAGATTGGGGGGGGCTTTCCACAGATACGCAGTATTTT
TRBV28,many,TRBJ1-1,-,CASSFRGKSTEAFF,TGTGCCAGCAGTTTTAGGGGGAAGTCCACTGAAGCTTTCTTT
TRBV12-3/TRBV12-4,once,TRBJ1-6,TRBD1,CASSLGRGGYSPLHF,TGTGCCAGCAGTTTAGGCAGGGGGGGGTATTCACCCCTCCACTTT
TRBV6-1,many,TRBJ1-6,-,CASSLVEGFGYSPLHF,TGTGCCAGCAGTTTGGTGGAGGGCTTTGGATATTCACCCCTCCACTTT
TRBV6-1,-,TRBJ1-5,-,CASSKTVSNQPQHF,TGTGCCAGCAGTAAGACTGTTAGCAATCAGCCCCAGCATTTT
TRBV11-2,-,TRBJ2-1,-,CASSLGGADNEQFF,TGTGCCAGCAGCTTGGGCGGGGCCGACAATGAGCAGTTCTTC
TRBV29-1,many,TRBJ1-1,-,CSAGRLNTEAFF,TGCAGCGCCGGACGGTTGAACACTGAAGCTTTCTTT
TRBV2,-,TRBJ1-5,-,CASSELGGWSNQPQHF,TGTGCCAGCAGTGAATTGGGGGGCTGGAGCAATCAGCCCCAGCATTTT
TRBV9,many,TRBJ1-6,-,CASSVAPDSPLHF,TGTGCCAGCAGCGTAGCCCCCGATTCACCCCTCCACTTT
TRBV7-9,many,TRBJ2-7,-,CAIPNGQNYEQYF,TGTGCCATTCCGAATGGCCAAAACTACGAGCAGTACTTC
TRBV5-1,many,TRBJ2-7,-,CASSSAGGHYEQYF,TGCGCCAGCAGCTCAGCAGGGGGGCACTACGAGCAGTACTTC
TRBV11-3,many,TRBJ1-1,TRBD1,CASGELSGGKAFF,TGTGCCAGCGGCGAATTGTCAGGGGGTAAAGCTTTCTTT
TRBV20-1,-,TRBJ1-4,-,CSAVPGRPVREKLFF,TGCAGTGCTGTTCCAGGGCGGCCGGTTCGTGAAAAACTGTTTTTT
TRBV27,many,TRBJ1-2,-,CASSLTVNYGYTF,TGTGCCAGCAGTTTAACAGTGAACTATGGCTACACCTTC
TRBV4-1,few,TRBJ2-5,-,CASSQTGRKETQYF,TGCGCCAGCAGCCAGACAGGCCGAAAAGAGACCCAGTACTTC
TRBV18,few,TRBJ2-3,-,CASSTEASRGTDTQYF,TGTGCCAGCTCAACGGAGGCTTCGCGGGGCACAGATACGCAGTATTTT
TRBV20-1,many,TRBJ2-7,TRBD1,CSAGTGLYEQYF,TGCAGTGCTGGGACAGGGCTGTACGAGCAGTACTTC
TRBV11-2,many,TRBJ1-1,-,CASSSPDTVAFF,TGTGCCAGCAGCTCACCAGACACGGTAGCTTTCTTT
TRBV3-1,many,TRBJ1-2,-,CASSQVAGTGGGYTF,TGTGCCAGCAGCCAAGTTGCAGGGACGGGCGGAGGCTACACCTTC
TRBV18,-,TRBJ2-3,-,CASSPQDPRADTQYF,TGTGCCAGCTCACCGCAAGACCCGAGGGCAGATACGCAGTATTTT
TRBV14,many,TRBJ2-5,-,CASSQHIGGPETQYF,TGTGCCAGCAGCCAACATATCGGGGGGCCAGAGACCCAGTACTTC
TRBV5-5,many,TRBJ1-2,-,CASIPGRGRNGYTF,TGTGCCAGCATCCCCGGGAGGGGACGTAATGGCTACACCTTC
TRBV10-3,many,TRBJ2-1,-,CAISERSNEQFF,TGTGCCATCAGTGAGCGGTCCAATGAGCAGTTCTTC
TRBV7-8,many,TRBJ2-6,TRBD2,CASSLIAGFGSGANVLTF,TGTGCCAGCAGCTTAATAGCGGGATTCGGGTCTGGGGCCAACGTCCTGACTTTC
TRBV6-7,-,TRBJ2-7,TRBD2,CASSWTSGRLGWSYEQYF,TGTGCCAGCAGTTGGACTAGCGGGAGACTGGGGTGGTCCTACGAGCAGTACTTC
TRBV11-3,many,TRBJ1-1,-,CASSNRHGNTEAFF,TGTGCCAGCAGCAACAGACATGGGAACACTGAAGCTTTCTTT
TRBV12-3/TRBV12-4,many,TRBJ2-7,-,CASSSPRQGVLHEQYF,TGTGCCAGCAGTTCCCCGCGCCAAGGTGTCCTCCACGAGCAGTACTTC
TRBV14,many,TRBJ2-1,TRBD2,CASSQDWRAGGRQNNEQFF,TGTGCCAGCAGCCAAGATTGGCGGGCGGGGGGGAGGCAGAACAATGAGCAGTTCTTC
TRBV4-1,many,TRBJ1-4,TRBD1,CASSQANPGQGNEKLFF,TGCGCCAGCAGCCAAGCCAACCCGGGACAGGGGAATGAAAAACTGTTTTTT